This TCR beta chain was documented in a study of shared T cell receptors in the human thymus. This CDR3 comprises 18 residues. The germline gives CDR1 MGHDK, CDR2 SYGVNS. V lost 1 base and J lost 5, with 22 bases in between. Clones were sequenced by immunoSEQ multiplex PCR, and TCRdb holds only the in-frame ones, with some missing. The table shows over 350,000 clones, with 95% occurring only once. The gene calls are TRBV25-1 and TRBJ2-3, with D possibly called TRBD1 or TRBD2 (5 bases each). The source of this sequence is a human donor. The sequenced material came from thymocytes. CDR3 sequence: CASSELIRDQTQGDTQYF. The CDR3 nucleotides read TGTGCCAGCAGTGAATTGATCCGGGACCAAACGCAGGGAGATACGCAGTATTTT.